The rows below give T cell receptor beta chains drawn from one sample of a study of sequential checkpoint blockade in melanoma. Sequenced by immunoSEQ multiplex PCR; TCRdb stores in-frame clones only, minus some. The sample gives about 9,200 clones, approximately 73% of which show up once; 36% is in the top ten. Sequenced material: CD8+ T cells sorted from blood (inferred from file names), taken from a patient given nivolumab and ipilimumab in sequence. The receptors shown here come from a human donor with melanoma. Each CDR3 is given with its conserved first and last residue. A D gene is named only where the DNA matches it firmly. Not all rows give a size; the values are once, few, many and, for expanded clones, a class.

j_gene: TRBJ2-7
d_gene: TRBD1
v_gene: TRBV15
abundance: -
CDR3aa: CATSHGQGAFEQYF
CDR3nt: TGTGCCACCAGCCATGGACAGGGGGCATTCGAGCAGTACTTC

j_gene: TRBJ2-1
d_gene: TRBD2
v_gene: TRBV29-1
abundance: -
CDR3aa: CSVEARLAGGNEQFF
CDR3nt: TGCAGCGTTGAAGCCCGGCTAGCGGGAGGCAATGAGCAGTTCTTC

j_gene: TRBJ1-1
d_gene: TRBD1
v_gene: TRBV19
abundance: few
CDR3aa: CASSIRTGGTTEAFF
CDR3nt: TGTGCCAGTAGTATTCGGACAGGGGGCACCACTGAAGCTTTCTTT

j_gene: TRBJ2-7
d_gene: TRBD1
v_gene: TRBV27
abundance: few
CDR3aa: CASSSTGWDEQYF
CDR3nt: TGTGCCAGCAGTTCGACAGGGTGGGACGAGCAGTACTTC

j_gene: TRBJ1-1
d_gene: TRBD1
v_gene: TRBV2
abundance: -
CDR3aa: CATRQGDTEAFF
CDR3nt: TGTGCCACCAGACAGGGGGACACTGAAGCTTTCTTT

j_gene: TRBJ2-3
d_gene: TRBD2
v_gene: TRBV15
abundance: -
CDR3aa: CATSSTSGTFAADTQYF
CDR3nt: TGTGCCACCAGCAGCACTAGCGGGACTTTCGCCGCAGATACGCAGTATTTT

j_gene: TRBJ2-7
d_gene: TRBD2
v_gene: TRBV5-5
abundance: -
CDR3aa: CASSAGTSPYEQYF
CDR3nt: TGTGCCAGCAGCGCCGGGACTAGTCCGTACGAGCAGTACTTC

j_gene: TRBJ2-1
d_gene: TRBD2
v_gene: TRBV7-9
abundance: -
CDR3aa: CASSSTSGHSYNEQFF
CDR3nt: TGTGCCAGCAGCTCGACTAGCGGGCATTCCTACAATGAGCAGTTCTTC

j_gene: TRBJ1-3
d_gene: -
v_gene: TRBV5-1
abundance: -
CDR3aa: CASSLSGHYSGNTIYF
CDR3nt: TGCGCCAGCAGCTTGAGCGGCCACTACTCTGGAAACACCATATATTTT

j_gene: TRBJ2-1
d_gene: TRBD1
v_gene: TRBV9
abundance: -
CDR3aa: CASNQGAGLNEQFF
CDR3nt: TGTGCCAGCAACCAGGGGGCAGGGCTCAATGAGCAGTTCTTC

j_gene: TRBJ1-1
d_gene: -
v_gene: TRBV13
abundance: -
CDR3aa: CASSLLTGNTEAFF
CDR3nt: TGTGCCAGCAGCTTACTCACAGGGAACACTGAAGCTTTCTTT

j_gene: TRBJ2-7
d_gene: TRBD1
v_gene: TRBV5-6
abundance: -
CDR3aa: CASSFGTGAYEQYF
CDR3nt: TGTGCCAGCAGCTTCGGTACAGGGGCCTACGAGCAGTACTTC

j_gene: TRBJ1-6
d_gene: -
v_gene: TRBV9
abundance: -
CDR3aa: CASSQVIGVGSPLHF
CDR3nt: TGTGCCAGCAGCCAAGTCATCGGGGTCGGGTCACCCCTCCACTTT

j_gene: TRBJ1-6
d_gene: TRBD1
v_gene: TRBV6-6
abundance: few
CDR3aa: CASRGQGTGTPLHF
CDR3nt: TGTGCCAGCAGGGGACAGGGGACCGGAACACCCCTCCACTTT

j_gene: TRBJ2-5
d_gene: -
v_gene: TRBV29-1
abundance: -
CDR3aa: CSVEYLEAKETQYF
CDR3nt: TGCAGCGTTGAATACTTGGAGGCAAAAGAGACCCAGTACTTC

j_gene: TRBJ2-6
d_gene: -
v_gene: TRBV9
abundance: -
CDR3aa: CASSVGSLSGANVLTF
CDR3nt: TGTGCCAGCAGCGTAGGTTCCCTCTCTGGGGCCAACGTCCTGACTTTC

j_gene: TRBJ2-7
d_gene: TRBD1
v_gene: TRBV5-4
abundance: once
CDR3aa: CASSPGTGEQYF
CDR3nt: TGTGCCAGCAGCCCTGGGACAGGCGAGCAGTACTTC

j_gene: TRBJ1-6
d_gene: -
v_gene: TRBV6-5
abundance: -
CDR3aa: CASSRGWDNSPLHF
CDR3nt: TGTGCCAGCAGTCGCGGTTGGGATAATTCACCCCTCCACTTT